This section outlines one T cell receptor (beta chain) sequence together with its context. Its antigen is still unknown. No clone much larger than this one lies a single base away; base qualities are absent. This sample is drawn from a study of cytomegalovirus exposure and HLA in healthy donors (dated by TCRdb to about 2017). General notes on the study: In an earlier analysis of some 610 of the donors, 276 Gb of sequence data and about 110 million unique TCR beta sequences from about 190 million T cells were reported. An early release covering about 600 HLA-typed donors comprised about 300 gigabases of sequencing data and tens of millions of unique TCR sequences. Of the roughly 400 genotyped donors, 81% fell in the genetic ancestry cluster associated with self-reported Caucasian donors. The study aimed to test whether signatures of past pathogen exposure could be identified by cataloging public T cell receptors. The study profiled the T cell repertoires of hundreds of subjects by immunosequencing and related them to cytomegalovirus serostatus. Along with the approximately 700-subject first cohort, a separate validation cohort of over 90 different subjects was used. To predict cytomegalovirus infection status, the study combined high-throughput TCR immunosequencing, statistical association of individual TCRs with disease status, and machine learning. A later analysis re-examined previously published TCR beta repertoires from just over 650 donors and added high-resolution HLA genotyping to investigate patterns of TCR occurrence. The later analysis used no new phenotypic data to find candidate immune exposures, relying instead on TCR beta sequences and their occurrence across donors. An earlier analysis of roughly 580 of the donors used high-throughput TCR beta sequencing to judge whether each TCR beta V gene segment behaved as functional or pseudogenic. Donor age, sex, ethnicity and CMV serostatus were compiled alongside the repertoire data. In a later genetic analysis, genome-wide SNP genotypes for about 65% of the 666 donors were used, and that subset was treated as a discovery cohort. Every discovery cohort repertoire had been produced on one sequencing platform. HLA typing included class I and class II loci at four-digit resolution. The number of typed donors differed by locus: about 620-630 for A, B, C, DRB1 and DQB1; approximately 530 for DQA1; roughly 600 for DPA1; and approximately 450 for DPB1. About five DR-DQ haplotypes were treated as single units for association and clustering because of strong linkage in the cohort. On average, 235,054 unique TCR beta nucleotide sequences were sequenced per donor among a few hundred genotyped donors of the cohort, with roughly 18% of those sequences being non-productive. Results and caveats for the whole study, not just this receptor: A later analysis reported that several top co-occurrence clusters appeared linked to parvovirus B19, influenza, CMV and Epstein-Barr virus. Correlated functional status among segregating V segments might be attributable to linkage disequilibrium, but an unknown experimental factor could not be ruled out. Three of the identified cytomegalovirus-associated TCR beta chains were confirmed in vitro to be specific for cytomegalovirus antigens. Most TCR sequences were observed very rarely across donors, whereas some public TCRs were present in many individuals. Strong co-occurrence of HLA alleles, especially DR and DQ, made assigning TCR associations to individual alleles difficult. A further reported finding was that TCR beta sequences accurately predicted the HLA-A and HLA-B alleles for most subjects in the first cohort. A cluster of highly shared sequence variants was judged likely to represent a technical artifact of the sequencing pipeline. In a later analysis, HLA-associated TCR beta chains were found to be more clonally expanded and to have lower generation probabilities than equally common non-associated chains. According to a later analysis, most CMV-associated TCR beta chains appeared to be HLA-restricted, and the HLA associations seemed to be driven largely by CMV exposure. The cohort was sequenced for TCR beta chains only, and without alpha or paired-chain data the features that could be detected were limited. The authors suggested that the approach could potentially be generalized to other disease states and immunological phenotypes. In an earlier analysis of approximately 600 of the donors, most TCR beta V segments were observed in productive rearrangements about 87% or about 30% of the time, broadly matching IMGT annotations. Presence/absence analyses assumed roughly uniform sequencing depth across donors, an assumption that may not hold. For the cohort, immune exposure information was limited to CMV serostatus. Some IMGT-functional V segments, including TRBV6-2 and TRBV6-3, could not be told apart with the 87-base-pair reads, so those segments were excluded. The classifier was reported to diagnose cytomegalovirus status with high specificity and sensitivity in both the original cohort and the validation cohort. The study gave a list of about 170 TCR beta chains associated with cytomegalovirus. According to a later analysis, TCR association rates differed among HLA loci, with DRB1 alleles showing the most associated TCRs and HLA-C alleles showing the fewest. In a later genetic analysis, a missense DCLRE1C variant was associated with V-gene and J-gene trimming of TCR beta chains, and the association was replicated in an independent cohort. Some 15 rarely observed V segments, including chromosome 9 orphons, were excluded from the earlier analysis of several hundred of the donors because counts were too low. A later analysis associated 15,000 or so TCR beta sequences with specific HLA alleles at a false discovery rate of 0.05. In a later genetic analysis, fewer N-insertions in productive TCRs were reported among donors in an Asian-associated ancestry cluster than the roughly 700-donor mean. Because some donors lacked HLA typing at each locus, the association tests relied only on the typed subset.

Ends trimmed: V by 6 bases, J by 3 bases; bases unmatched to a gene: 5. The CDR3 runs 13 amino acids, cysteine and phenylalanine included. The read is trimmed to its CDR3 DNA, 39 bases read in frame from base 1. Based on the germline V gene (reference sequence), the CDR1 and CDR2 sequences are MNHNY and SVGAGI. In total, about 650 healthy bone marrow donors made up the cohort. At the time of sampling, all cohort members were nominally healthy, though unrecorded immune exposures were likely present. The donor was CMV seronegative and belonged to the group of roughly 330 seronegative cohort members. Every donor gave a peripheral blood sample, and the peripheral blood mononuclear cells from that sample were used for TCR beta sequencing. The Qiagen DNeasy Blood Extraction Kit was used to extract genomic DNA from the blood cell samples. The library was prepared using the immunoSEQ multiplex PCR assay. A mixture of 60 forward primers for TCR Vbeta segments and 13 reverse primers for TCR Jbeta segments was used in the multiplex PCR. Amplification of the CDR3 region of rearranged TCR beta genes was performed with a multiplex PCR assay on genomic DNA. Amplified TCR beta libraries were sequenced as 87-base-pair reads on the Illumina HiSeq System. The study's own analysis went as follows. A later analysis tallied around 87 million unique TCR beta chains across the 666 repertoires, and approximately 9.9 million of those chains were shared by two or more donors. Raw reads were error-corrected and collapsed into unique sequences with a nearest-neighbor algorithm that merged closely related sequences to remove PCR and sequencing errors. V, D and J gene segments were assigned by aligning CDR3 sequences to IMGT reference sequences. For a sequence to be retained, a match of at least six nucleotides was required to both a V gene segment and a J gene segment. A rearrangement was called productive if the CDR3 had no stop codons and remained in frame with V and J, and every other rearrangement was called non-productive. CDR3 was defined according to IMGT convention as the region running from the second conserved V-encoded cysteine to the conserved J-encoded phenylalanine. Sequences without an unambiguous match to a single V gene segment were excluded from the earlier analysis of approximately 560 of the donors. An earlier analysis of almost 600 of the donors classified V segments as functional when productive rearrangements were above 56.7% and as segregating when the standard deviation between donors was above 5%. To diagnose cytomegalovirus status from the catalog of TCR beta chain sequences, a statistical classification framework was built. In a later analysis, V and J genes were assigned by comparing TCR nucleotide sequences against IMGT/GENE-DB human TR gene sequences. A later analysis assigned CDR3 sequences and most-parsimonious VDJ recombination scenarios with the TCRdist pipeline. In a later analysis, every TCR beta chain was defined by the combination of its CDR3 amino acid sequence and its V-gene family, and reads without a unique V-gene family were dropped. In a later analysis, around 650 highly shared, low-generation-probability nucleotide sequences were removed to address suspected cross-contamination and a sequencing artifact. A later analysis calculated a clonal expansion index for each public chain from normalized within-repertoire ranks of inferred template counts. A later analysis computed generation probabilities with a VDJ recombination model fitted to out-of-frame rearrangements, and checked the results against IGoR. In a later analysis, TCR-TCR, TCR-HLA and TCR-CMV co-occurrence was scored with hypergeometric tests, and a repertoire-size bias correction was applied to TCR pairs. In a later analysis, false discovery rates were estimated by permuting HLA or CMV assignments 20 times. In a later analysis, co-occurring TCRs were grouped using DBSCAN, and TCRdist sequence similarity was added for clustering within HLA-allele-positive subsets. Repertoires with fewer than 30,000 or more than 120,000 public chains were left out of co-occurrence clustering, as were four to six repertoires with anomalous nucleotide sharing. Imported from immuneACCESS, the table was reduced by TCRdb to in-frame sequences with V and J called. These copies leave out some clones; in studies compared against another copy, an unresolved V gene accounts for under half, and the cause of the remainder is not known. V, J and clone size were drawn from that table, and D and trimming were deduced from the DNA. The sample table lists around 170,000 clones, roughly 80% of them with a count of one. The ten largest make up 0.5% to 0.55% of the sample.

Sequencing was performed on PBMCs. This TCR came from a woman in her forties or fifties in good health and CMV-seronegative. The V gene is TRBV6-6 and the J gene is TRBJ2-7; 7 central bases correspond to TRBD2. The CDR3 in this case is CASRQTSNYEQYF. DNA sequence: TGTGCCAGCAGGCAGACTAGCAACTACGAGCAGTACTTC.